The 29 T cell receptor beta chains below come from one sample, sequenced in a study of naive and memory T cell subsets. An equimolar mix of two oligonucleotides served as the beta constant-region primer for TRBC1 and TRBC2. Four rounds of PCR amplified the ligated cDNA using nested alpha and beta constant-region primers plus SP2. A single record per CDR3 protein comes from TCRdb applying MiXCR to the UMI-ligation and nested PCR reads. This sample has 120,000 or so distinct CDR3 sequences, with over 30% found just once. Sequencing input: central memory CD4+ T cells from blood. The receptors were sampled from a human donor in good health.

This clonotype has only a few counts. The V call is TRBV5-1, the J call TRBJ2-1; D uncertain. The ends were cut back, 5 bases at V and 8 bases at J, with 11 bases in the middle. Germline CDR1 reads SGHRS; CDR2 reads YFSETQ. The CDR3 is 12 residues long. The DNA for the CDR3 is TGCGCCAGCAGAGATTATAAATATGAGCAGTTCTTC. Its protein is CASRDYKYEQFF. Full variable domain (missing parts from reference TRBV5-1 and TRBJ2-1): KAGVTQTPRYLIKTRGQQVTLSCSPISGHRSVSWYQQTPGQGLQFLFEYFSETQRNKGNFPGRFSGRQFSNSRSEMNVSTLELGDSALYLCASRDYKYEQFFGPGTRLTVL.

The rearrangement uses TRBV9 and TRBJ2-7, with 11 bases identical to TRBD2. This CDR3 has 15 residues. The V segment lost 3 bases and the J segment 2 bases; nucleotides outside the gene matches: 4. Per the germline V gene, CDR1 is SGDLS and CDR2 is YYNGEE. In DNA, the CDR3 is TGTGCCAGCAGCGGGGGACTAGCGGAAACCTACGAGCAGTACTTC. As protein: CASSGGLAETYEQYF. Combining the CDR3 with reference TRBV9 and TRBJ2-7 gives the whole variable domain DSGVTQTPKHLITATGQRVTLRCSPRSGDLSVYWYQQSLDQGLQFLIQYYNGEERAKGNILERFSAQQFPDLHSELNLSSLELGDSALYFCASSGGLAETYEQYFGPGTRLTVT.

This clonotype was seen many times. V and J are TRBV7-2 and TRBJ2-4; no definite D call. The ends were cut back, 5 bases at V and 8 bases at J, with 16 bases in the middle. CDR1 is SGHTA and CDR2 is FQGNSA in the germline V gene. This CDR3 contains 14 residues. CDR3 sequence: CASSAGGWGYIQYF. As DNA, the CDR3 is TGTGCCAGCAGCGCCGGTGGATGGGGTTACATTCAGTACTTC.

The J gene is TRBJ2-7, the V gene TRBV6-5; 7 bases agree with TRBD1. The germline V gene has CDR1 MNHEY and CDR2 SVGAGI. The CDR3 is 15 residues long. V trimming: 6 bases; J trimming: 7 bases; junction bases outside the gene matches: 15. The CDR3 sequence is CASSLGQVGAREQYF. The CDR3, as DNA: TGTGCCAGCAGCCTCGGACAGGTTGGGGCTCGGGAGCAGTACTTC.

The rearrangement links TRBV9 to TRBJ2-2; tentatively, D is TRBD2 (6 bases). This CDR3 has 16 amino acids. V gave up 0 bases and J gave up 4 bases, with 13 bases separating them. The germline gives CDR1 SGDLS, CDR2 YYNGEE. CDR3 nucleotide sequence: TGTGCCAGCAGCGTAGGGGCGGGAACGGTCACCGGGGAGCTGTTTTTT. It encodes CASSVGAGTVTGELFF.

This clonotype was detected only a few times. The CDR3 DNA follows: TGTGCCACCAGCGGGACAGGCCTTAACTATGGCTACACCTTC. This codes for CATSGTGLNYGYTF. The gene calls are TRBV24-1 and TRBJ1-2, with 8 positions matching TRBD1. Germline CDR1 and CDR2: KGHDR and SFDVKD. The V gene end was trimmed by 7 bases and the J gene end by 1 base; junction bases not matched to a gene: 4. The CDR3 is 14 amino acids.

The CDR3 region is CASSLAMGGSPYNEQFF. Here the CDR3 DNA reads TGTGCCAGCAGCTTAGCCATGGGGGGGAGTCCCTACAATGAGCAGTTCTTC. The gene calls are TRBV11-2 and TRBJ2-1; 7 bases are a match to TRBD2. Per germline, CDR1 SGHAT and CDR2 FQNNGV. The junction had 8 bases not matched to a gene; V was cut back by 1 base and J by 2 bases. There are 17 residues in the CDR3.

V and J are TRBV2 and TRBJ2-1; D assignment may be TRBD1 or TRBD2 (6 bases each). CDR1 is SNHLY, CDR2 FYNNEI, per germline. This CDR3 region has 14 residues. Trimming left V 8 bases short and J 8 bases short, with 19 bases between. In DNA, the CDR3 is TGTGCCAGCCTACGGGAGTTTGGGGGCCATGAGCAGTTCTTC. Its translation is CASLREFGGHEQFF.

The chain joins TRBV11-2 to TRBJ2-1, with 15 bases fitting TRBD2. Unmatched junction bases numbered 9, after V lost 6 bases and J lost 0 bases. There are 19 residues in the CDR3. The germline V gene has CDR1 SGHAT and CDR2 FQNNGV. This chain's CDR3 is CASRRGTSGRSSSYNEQFF. In DNA, the CDR3 is TGTGCCAGCAGAAGAGGGACTAGCGGGAGGTCTAGCTCCTACAATGAGCAGTTCTTC.

The V call is TRBV7-2, the J call TRBJ2-2, with D perhaps TRBD2 (6 bases). V lost 7 bases, J lost 4 bases, and 16 bases lay in between. CDR1 and CDR2 (germline): SGHTA, FQGNSA. This CDR3 spans 15 amino acids. The CDR3 spells CASKLGVSGTGELFF. CDR3 nucleotides: TGTGCCAGCAAACTAGGAGTTAGCGGCACCGGGGAGCTGTTTTTT.

This clonotype was seen only once. V gene TRBV28 combines with J gene TRBJ2-3; TRBD2 might be the D (6 bases). Between the trimmed V and J ends, which lost 3 bases and 2 bases, there was a span of 12 bases. The CDR3 length is 15 residues. Germline CDR1 MDHEN, CDR2 SYDVKM. CDR3 loop: CASSLGGVTTDTQYF. In DNA form, the CDR3 reads TGTGCCAGCAGTTTGGGGGGAGTAACCACAGATACGCAGTATTTT.

CDR3: CASSLSGAGGNNEQFF. The CDR3 DNA follows: TGTGCCAGCAGCTTGAGCGGGGCCGGAGGAAACAATGAGCAGTTCTTC. The chain recombines TRBV7-9 with TRBJ2-1, with 7 bases lining up with TRBD2. Germline assignment: CDR1 SEHNR and CDR2 FQNEAQ (reference sequence). This CDR3 is 16 amino acids long. V trimming: 3 bases; J trimming: 5 bases; junction bases outside the gene matches: 10.

This clonotype was detected only once. The gene calls are TRBV5-8 and TRBJ2-1; 8 bases are shared with TRBD2. Looked up from germline, CDR1 is SGHTS and CDR2 is YDEGEE. The CDR3 is made up of 18 amino acids. V shed 3 bases and J 7 bases; nucleotides not matched to a gene: 18. CDR3 residues: CASSWEVGGLGLENEQFF. The CDR3 DNA reads TGTGCCAGCAGCTGGGAGGTCGGGGGACTAGGGTTGGAGAATGAGCAGTTCTTC.

This rearrangement joins TRBV30 to TRBJ1-1; 8 bases map to TRBD1. V shed 1 base and J 0 bases; nucleotides not matched to a gene: 1. In germline, CDR1 is GTSNPN, CDR2 SVGIG (reference sequence). The CDR3 runs to 14 residues. The CDR3 coding sequence is TGTGCCTGGAGTGCGGACAGGGTGAACACTGAAGCTTTCTTT. Its protein product is CAWSADRVNTEAFF.

This clonotype was counted between two and nine times. The chain recombines TRBV30 with TRBJ2-4, with D unclear. Trimming removed 0 bases at V and 7 bases at J, with 4 bases between. The length of the CDR3 is 11 residues. Germline values: CDR1 GTSNPN, CDR2 SVGIG (reference sequence). For the CDR3, the DNA is TGTGCCTGGAGTGTCTCGAACATTCAGTACTTC. Protein: CAWSVSNIQYF. Full variable domain (remainder filled in from reference TRBV30 and TRBJ2-4): SQTIHQWPATLVQPVGSPLSLECTVEGTSNPNLYWYRQAAGRGLQLLFYSVGIGQISSEVPQNLSASRPQDRQFILSSKKLLLSDSGFYLCAWSVSNIQYFGAGTRLSVL.

The chain is built from TRBV5-1 and TRBJ2-5; 8 positions match TRBD1. Trimming cost V 3 bases and J 4 bases; bases outside gene matches: 8. The CDR3 runs to 15 residues. CDR1 SGHRS and CDR2 YFSETQ come from the germline V gene. CDR3 in amino acids: CASSSSPTGGETQYF. CDR3 sequence (DNA): TGCGCCAGCAGCTCCTCCCCAACAGGGGGAGAGACCCAGTACTTC.

This rearrangement joins TRBV10-3 to TRBJ2-3, with 7 nucleotides matching TRBD1. With V trimmed by 5 bases and J by 6 bases, 8 bases remained unmatched. Germline CDR1 and CDR2: ENHRY and SYGVKD. CDR3 length: 14 amino acids. CDR3 coding DNA: TGTGCCATCAGTACCCAGGGCAGGGGGGATACGCAGTATTTT. It is translated as CAISTQGRGDTQYF.

The V gene is TRBV4-1, the J gene TRBJ2-1; 14 bases are a match to TRBD2. Germline CDR1 reads MGHRA; CDR2 reads YSYEKL. This CDR3 spans 18 amino acids. Trimming at V came to 1 base and at J to 4 bases, leaving 6 bases not matched to a gene. CDR3 protein: CASSQGLAGGPRYNEQFF. Written as DNA, the CDR3 is TGCGCCAGCAGCCAAGGACTAGCGGGAGGGCCGAGATACAATGAGCAGTTCTTC.

The rearrangement joins TRBV28 to TRBJ1-2; 7 positions match TRBD1. The CDR3 is made up of 14 amino acids. Trimming removed 6 bases from V and 7 bases from J; junction bases left unmatched: 11. Germline loops: CDR1 MDHEN, CDR2 SYDVKM. This CDR3 reads CASRNQGTVRGYTF. CDR3 nucleotide sequence: TGTGCCAGCAGAAATCAAGGGACAGTCCGTGGCTACACCTTC.

The V call is TRBV28, the J call TRBJ2-1, with 11 bases matching TRBD1. The CDR3 runs to 20 residues. The J segment lost 2 bases and the V segment lost 7 bases, leaving 19 bases of the junction unmatched. CDR1 is MDHEN and CDR2 is SYDVKM in the germline V gene. The CDR3: CASTSNSPGQGVGTYNEQFF. The CDR3 region has the DNA TGTGCCAGCACCTCCAATTCACCGGGACAGGGGGTGGGGACCTACAATGAGCAGTTCTTC.

This chain joins TRBV19 and TRBJ1-2; 9 bases align to TRBD1. The J segment lost 4 bases and the V segment lost 10 bases, leaving 7 bases of the junction unmatched. This CDR3 region has 13 residues. Germline values: CDR1 LNHDA, CDR2 SQIVND (reference sequence). The CDR3 DNA reads TGTGCCACCCTAGAGGACAGGGGCTATGGCTACACCTTC. Amino acid sequence: CATLEDRGYGYTF.

The rearrangement links TRBV15 to TRBJ2-1; a possible D gene is TRBD1 (8 bases). The CDR3 contains 18 residues. V was pared by 3 bases and J by 4 bases, with 22 bases between. The germline V gene has CDR1 LNHNV and CDR2 YYDKDF (reference sequence). CDR3 sequence reads: CATSSDRGTGGGYNEQFF. The CDR3 DNA is TGTGCCACCAGCAGCGACAGGGGAACGGGAGGAGGTTACAATGAGCAGTTCTTC.

This clonotype has just a few counts. The chain carries TRBV6-2 or TRBV6-3 and TRBJ2-1, with TRBD2 identical over 10 bases. V lost 8 bases to trimming and J lost 9 bases; unmatched junction nucleotides: 16. CDR3 length: 16 amino acids. Germline assignment: CDR1 MNHEY and CDR2 SVGEGT. CDR3 bases: TGTGCCAGCCTGGGTTGGGAAGCGGGAGGGATTGGTGAGCAGTTCTTC. Protein: CASLGWEAGGIGEQFF.

The chain uses TRBV20-1 and TRBJ2-1, with TRBD2 matching 9 bases. V was pared by 0 bases and J by 5 bases, with 5 bases of the junction left unmatched. Per the germline V gene, CDR1 is DFQATT and CDR2 is SNEGSKA (reference sequence). The length of the CDR3 is 15 residues. DNA for the CDR3: TGCAGTGCTAGAGACTCTAGCGGGATCAACAATGAGCAGTTCTTC. It codes for CSARDSSGINNEQFF.

J is TRBJ2-5 and V is TRBV20-1; D is unresolved. The CDR3 is 12 amino acids. The germline CDR1 and CDR2 sequences are DFQATT and SNEGSKA (reference sequence). V gave up 2 bases and J gave up 2 bases, with 6 bases separating them. CDR3 region: CSARKGQETQYF. Here the CDR3 DNA reads TGCAGTGCTAGAAAAGGGCAAGAGACCCAGTACTTC.

The chain is built from TRBV10-3 and TRBJ2-5, with 7 bases matching TRBD1. With 3 bases clipped from V and 3 bases from J, the junction kept 7 bases outside the gene matches. Germline V gene sequence: CDR1 ENHRY, CDR2 SYGVKD. This CDR3 is built from 15 residues. The CDR3 DNA follows: TGTGCCATCAGTGATAGAGGGGGCCTCAAAGAGACCCAGTACTTC. It yields the protein CAISDRGGLKETQYF.

This rearrangement joins TRBV20-1 to TRBJ2-7; 7 bases match TRBD2. Germline CDR1 reads DFQATT; CDR2 reads SNEGSKA (reference sequence). CDR3 length: 13 residues. V gave up 1 base and J gave up 2 bases; unmatched junction bases: 2. The CDR3 loop is CSARAGRAYEQYF. The CDR3 nucleotides are TGCAGTGCTAGAGCAGGGAGGGCCTACGAGCAGTACTTC.

The chain links TRBV6-2 or TRBV6-3 to TRBJ1-5; D not certain. The V and J ends lost 5 bases and 2 bases respectively, with 13 bases between them. The CDR3 runs to 15 residues. Germline V gene sequence: CDR1 MNHEY, CDR2 SVGEGT. The CDR3, as DNA: TGTGCCAGCAGTCCCGCTCGACACGGCAATCAGCCCCAGCATTTT. It translates to CASSPARHGNQPQHF.

The chain has TRBV29-1 and TRBJ2-1; 8 bases line up with TRBD1. V was clipped by 7 bases and J by 6 bases; unmatched bases: 5. Germline V gene lookup returns CDR1 SQVTM and CDR2 ANQGSEA. The CDR3 extends over 12 amino acids. CDR3 coding DNA: TGCAGCGGGGCGACAGGGGCCAATGAGCAGTTCTTC. Translating gives CSGATGANEQFF.